This TCR beta chain emerged from a study of CD4 T cells in relation to SARS-CoV-2 and coronaviruses (dated by TCRdb to the early 2020s). Background for the entire study: A median age of around 37 years, with a range of roughly 21 to 80 years, was recorded for the full convalescent cohort of over ten patients. Among the roughly twelve convalescent patients, 8 males and 4 females were included, and two of the subjects were Hispanic. Shared crossreactive spike epitopes were mapped to their HLA restriction using patient-derived lymphoblastoid cell lines. At the level of individual TCR clonotypes, the study measured memory CD4+ T cell crossreactivity between SARS-CoV-2 spike protein and common cold coronavirus spike proteins. The Adaptive Biotechnologies TCR-sequencing kit was used to sequence samples from a few pre-COVID donors and the naive versus memory experiments, while other data came from Illumina-based sequencing. Expansion assays from other donors in the study were sequenced with a different, Illumina-based TCR-beta assay.

What the study reported, not specific to this receptor: Pre-pandemic and post-infection samples were not both contributed by any donor, so tracing of the source of pre-existing responses was limited. Crossreactivity analysis centred on spike protein, so crossreactivity against other viral proteins was not assessed. Sequencing naive versus memory cells indicated that the assay picks up memory recall responses, not primary responses primed during culture. Memory CD4+ clonotypes crossrecognizing SARS-CoV-2 and at least one common cold coronavirus spike were found in around three fifths of donors. Compared with monoreactive clones, crossreactive clones had significantly weaker SARS-CoV-2-driven expansion, a result consistent with antigenic imprinting. Small numbers of patients and of tested TCRs limited the study.

Of note for this clone: The specificity of this receptor is unknown. Within one base of it there is no much larger clone, and no base qualities were kept.

Uncultured naive and memory CD4+ T cell DNA received deep-resolution immunoSEQ TCR-beta sequencing. From the authors' description of their analysis: Preprocessing removed nonproductive sequences and CDR3s not starting with C, not ending with F or W, or shorter than 7 amino acids. Cultured and uncultured naive and memory CD4+ repertoires were searched for previously identified spike- and CEF-reactive CDR3s. CDR3 homology was quantified as pairwise Levenshtein distance, calculated with the stringdist R package after three terminal residues were trimmed from each end. TCRdb took over this immuneACCESS table, retaining in-frame rearrangements with V and J assigned. Such tables are incomplete; in checked studies, under half of the missing clones stem from an unresolved V gene, and the remainder is unexplained. The V and J calls and clone size are taken from that table; D and trimming were inferred from the DNA. The sample table records tens of thousands of clones; 92% of these occur just once. The top ten clones comprise under 0.4% of the sample.

Naive and memory CD4+ T cells were separated from cryopreserved PBMCs through CD4 enrichment, which was followed by EasySep naive CD4+ T cell enrichment. Ficoll-Paque PLUS gradient centrifugation was used to isolate PBMCs from leukapheresis product or whole blood. PBMCs were either cryopreserved at -140 degrees C or used fresh in the expansion assay. The QIAamp Micro DNA Kit was used to extract genomic DNA from the CD4+ T cells. Material for sequencing was naive CD4+ T cells from PBMCs. Reading the label with the study, this specimen's cell subset or site is: naive CD4+ T cells isolated by negative enrichment. The origin of this receptor is an adult with COVID-19.

The CDR3 sequence is CAINSRDNSPLHF. The nucleotide sequence is given as TGTGCCATCAATAGCAGGGATAATTCACCCCTCCACTTT. Recombination connected TRBV10-3 to TRBJ1-6; a weak D assignment points to TRBD1 (5 bases agree). CDR3 length: 13 amino acids, cysteine to phenylalanine. The sequence is cut down to CDR3 DNA, 39 bases in frame from base 1. Trimming costs V 7 bases and J 5 bases, and their ends lie 9 bases apart. CDR1 and CDR2 (ENHRY, SYGVKD) derive from the germline V gene.